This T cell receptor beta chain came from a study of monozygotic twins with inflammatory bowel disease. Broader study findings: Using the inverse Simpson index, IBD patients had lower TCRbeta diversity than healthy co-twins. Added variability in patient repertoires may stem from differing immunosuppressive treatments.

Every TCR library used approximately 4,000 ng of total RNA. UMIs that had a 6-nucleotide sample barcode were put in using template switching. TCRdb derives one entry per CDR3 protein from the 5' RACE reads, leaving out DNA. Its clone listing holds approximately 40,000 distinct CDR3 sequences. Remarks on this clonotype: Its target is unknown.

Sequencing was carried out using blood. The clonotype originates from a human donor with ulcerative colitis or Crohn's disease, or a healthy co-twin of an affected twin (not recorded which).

The CDR3 loop is CSARDKADQETQYF. This chain connects TRBV20-1 to TRBJ2-5. This CDR3 contains 14 residues. Germline V gene data show CDR1 as DFQATT and CDR2 as SNEGSKA (reference sequence).